This record concerns one T cell receptor beta chain sequence. Its recognized antigen is unknown. Per-base quality was not reported, and no clone a single base away is much larger than it. The study evaluated CTLA-4 blockade (ipilimumab) given together with focal radiation therapy in patients who had chemo-refractory metastatic non-small-cell lung cancer. This entry is derived from a study of radiotherapy plus CTLA-4 blockade in lung cancer (dated by TCRdb to the late 2010s). About the investigation overall: Objective responses were observed in approximately 19% of enrolled patients, and disease control was achieved in 25% to 35%. The study at large found these results: TCR clones derived from tumors expanded in peripheral blood after treatment with radiotherapy and ipilimumab. The strongest predictors of response were reported to be early dynamic shifts in blood T cell clones along with a rise in serum interferon-beta following radiation.

The germline ends are 4 bases apart after V is trimmed by 0 bases and J by 1 base. Counted from cysteine to phenylalanine, this CDR3 has 13 amino acids. This entry keeps only the CDR3 DNA: 39 bases, framed from base 1. The germline V gene supplies CDR1 SGHRS and CDR2 YFSETQ. Library preparation was by the immunoSEQ multiplex PCR assay. As stored in TCRdb, this immuneACCESS dataset retains in-frame rearrangements with V and J assigned. A fraction of the clones does not appear; measured against another copy, unresolved V genes explain less than half of the discrepancy, and the remainder lacks a known reason. The sample table contains around 31,000 clones; only one count was recorded for almost 80% of them. The ten largest account for roughly 8% of the sample.

This sample comprised peripheral blood, obtained from a patient treated with radiotherapy plus ipilimumab. The clonotype originates from a human donor with non-small cell lung cancer who had stable disease on radiotherapy plus ipilimumab. The sequence joins TRBV5-1 to TRBJ1-1, with the D gene not clear enough to name. In nucleotide form, the sequence is TGCGCCAGCAGCTTGGCCGGGAACACTGAAGCTTTCTTT. Its protein product is CASSLAGNTEAFF.